The 5 T cell receptor beta chains listed next were all sequenced from one sample in a study of vaccination and CD4 T cells after COVID-19. The Oncomine TCR Beta short-read assay sequenced DNA from cultured CD4+ T cells. From the PCR reads, TCRdb called clonotypes with MiXCR, one entry per CDR3 protein. The data contain some 21,000 distinct CDR3 sequences, approximately 51% of them seen just once; the ten biggest clones take up around 9.5%. As to treatment: approximately 11-day PBMC culture with coronavirus spike peptide pools or control peptides (ViraFEST assay). For these receptors, no antigen is known. Sequenced material: CD4+ T cells from blood, cultured in vitro. All receptors come from a human donor who had recovered from COVID-19.

The CDR3 DNA follows: TGTGCCAGCAGCCTCAATGCAGTGAGTGATCAGCCCCAGCATTTT. Encoded protein: CASSLNAVSDQPQHF. This chain uses TRBV7-8 with TRBJ1-5, with D unclear. Trimming took 5 bases from V and 5 from J, leaving 16 bases between them. This CDR3 spans 15 amino acids. Germline loops: CDR1 SGHVS, CDR2 FQNEAQ.

This clonotype has only a few counts. The chain combines TRBV6-2 or TRBV6-3 with TRBJ1-1; D is unresolved. V lost 2 bases and J 6 bases, leaving 10 bases between the germline ends. Germline V gene lookup returns CDR1 MNHEY and CDR2 SVGEGT. CDR3 length: 13 amino acids. CDR3 nucleotide sequence: TGTGCCAGCAGTTACCGGTTTAGGTCTGAAGCTTTCTTT. This gives the protein CASSYRFRSEAFF.

The rearrangement uses TRBV20-1 and TRBJ2-1; TRBD2 agrees at 11 bases. The germline V gene encodes CDR1 DFQATT and CDR2 SNEGSKA (reference sequence). This CDR3 comprises 12 residues. Here the CDR3 reads CSGGTSGNEQFF. The CDR3 DNA reads TGCAGCGGGGGGACTAGCGGCAATGAGCAGTTCTTC.

The chain links TRBV20-1 to TRBJ2-5; 7 bases fit TRBD2. CDR3 length: 15 residues. Germline assignment: CDR1 DFQATT and CDR2 SNEGSKA (reference sequence). The V gene end was trimmed by 2 bases and the J gene end by 6 bases; junction bases not matched to a gene: 12. The CDR3 loop reads CSARFLGGNLKTQYF. CDR3 nucleotide sequence: TGCAGTGCTAGATTCCTCGGGGGGAATCTTAAGACCCAGTACTTC.

The chain links TRBV2 to TRBJ1-5; no definite D call. CDR1 SNHLY and CDR2 FYNNEI come from the germline V gene. Between the trimmed V and J ends, which lost 1 base and 0 bases, there was a span of 7 bases. The CDR3 has 15 residues. The CDR3 here is CASSEGEGSNQPQHF. CDR3 bases: TGTGCCAGCAGTGAAGGTGAGGGTAGCAATCAGCCCCAGCATTTT.